The 10 T cell receptor beta chains in this list originate from one sample, sequenced in a study of blood T cell repertoires in COVID-19. Clones were read by immunoSEQ multiplex PCR, and TCRdb kept only the in-frame ones, dropping some. This table holds some 50,000 clones, about nine tenths found once. Sample: peripheral blood. Receptors originate from a man aged 40-55 years with acute or convalescent COVID-19.

This chain uses TRBV24-1 with TRBJ1-1, with TRBD1 as a possible D gene (6 bases). This CDR3 is built from 12 residues. V was shortened by 7 bases and J by 4 bases, with 9 bases between the two germline ends. CDR1 is KGHDR, CDR2 SFDVKD, per germline. Here the CDR3 reads CATSSGVTEAFF. CDR3 nucleotide sequence: TGTGCCACCAGCTCAGGGGTCACTGAAGCTTTCTTT.

The gene calls are TRBV18 and TRBJ2-7, with a tentative D call TRBD1 (6 bases). The V end lost 0 bases, the J end lost 6 bases, and 18 bases lay between the germline ends. The CDR3 extends over 16 amino acids. Germline V gives CDR1 KGHSH, CDR2 LQKENI. DNA of the CDR3: TGTGCCAGCTCACCACCGAGTAGACAGGCCTCCGGCGAGCAGTACTTC. This gives the protein CASSPPSRQASGEQYF.

Here the CDR3 reads CASRTQGRTEAFF. Here the CDR3 DNA reads TGTGCCAGCAGAACACAGGGTAGGACTGAAGCTTTCTTT. The chain couples TRBV12-3 or TRBV12-4 to TRBJ1-1, with TRBD1 as a possible D gene (6 bases). Trimming took 6 bases from V and 5 from J, leaving 13 bases between them. CDR3 length equals 13 residues.

The CDR3 here is CASSFGQGARAFF. The CDR3 bases are TGTGCCAGCAGTTTTGGACAGGGGGCGAGAGCTTTCTTT. The chain is built from TRBV12-3 or TRBV12-4 and TRBJ1-1; 11 positions agree with TRBD1. Germline trimming cut 3 bases from V and 10 bases from J; bases unmatched to any gene: 4. The length of the CDR3 is 13 residues.

This clone is a singleton in its sample. V is TRBV9 and J is TRBJ2-1; 10 positions agree with TRBD2. Trimming removed 2 bases from V and 7 bases from J; junction bases left unmatched: 6. The CDR3 spans 15 residues. CDR1 SGDLS and CDR2 YYNGEE come from the germline V gene. The CDR3 is CASSVLAGGFNEQFF. As DNA, the CDR3 is TGTGCCAGCAGCGTCTTAGCGGGAGGTTTTAATGAGCAGTTCTTC.

The chain has TRBV28 and TRBJ1-4, with 10 bases aligning to TRBD1. Trimming removed 4 bases from V and 4 bases from J; junction bases left unmatched: 6. From germline, CDR1 is MDHEN and CDR2 SYDVKM. The CDR3 loop spans 16 amino acids. The CDR3 bases are TGTGCCAGCAGTTCCGCGGGACAGGGGAGTAATGAAAAACTGTTTTTT. This translates into CASSSAGQGSNEKLFF.

The chain couples TRBV30 to TRBJ1-4; D is possibly TRBD1 (5 bases). V lost 4 bases and J lost 9, with 12 bases in between. This CDR3 has 12 amino acids. Germline lookup yields CDR1 GTSNPN and CDR2 SVGIG (reference sequence). CDR3 nucleotides: TGTGCCTGGAACGCCAGGGCTAAAAAACTGTTTTTT. Translation: CAWNARAKKLFF.

The J gene is TRBJ1-3, the V gene TRBV9, with D hard to call. CDR3 length: 16 residues. V was trimmed by 5 bases and J by 2 bases, leaving 17 bases between them. CDR1 and CDR2 (germline): SGDLS, YYNGEE. The CDR3: CASSTSGSPAGNTIYF. Written as DNA, the CDR3 is TGTGCCAGCAGTACTTCCGGGAGCCCTGCTGGAAACACCATATATTTT.

The chain recombines TRBV11-3 with TRBJ2-3; 7 positions match TRBD2. The CDR3 contains 14 residues. Germline values: CDR1 SGHNT, CDR2 YENEEA. With 2 bases clipped from V and 9 bases from J, the junction kept 8 bases outside the gene matches. The CDR3 loop reads CASSLRGSEGTQYF. The CDR3 region has the DNA TGTGCCAGCAGCTTACGCGGGAGTGAGGGAACGCAGTATTTT.

The chain recombines TRBV11-3 with TRBJ2-2, with 8 bases that match TRBD2. This CDR3 is built from 15 residues. Germline assignment: CDR1 SGHNT and CDR2 YENEEA. V shed 6 bases and J 3 bases; nucleotides not matched to a gene: 6. In DNA form, the CDR3 reads TGTGCCAGCAGTCGCGGGAGGTCGGACACCGGGGAGCTGTTTTTT. Protein product: CASSRGRSDTGELFF.